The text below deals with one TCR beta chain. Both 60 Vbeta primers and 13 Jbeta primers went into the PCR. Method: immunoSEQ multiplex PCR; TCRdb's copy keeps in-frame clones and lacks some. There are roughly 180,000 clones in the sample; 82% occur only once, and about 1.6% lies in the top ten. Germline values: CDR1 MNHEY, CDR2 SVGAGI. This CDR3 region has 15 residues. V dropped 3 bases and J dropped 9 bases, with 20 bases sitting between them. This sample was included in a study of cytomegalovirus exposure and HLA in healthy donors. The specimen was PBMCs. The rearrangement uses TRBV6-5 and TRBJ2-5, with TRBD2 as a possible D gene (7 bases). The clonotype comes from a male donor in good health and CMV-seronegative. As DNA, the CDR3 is TGTGCCAGCAGTTATGGGGGTCAGGGGAGCGGGGCCCAGTACTTC. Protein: CASSYGGQGSGAQYF.